Described below is a single T cell receptor (delta chain) sequence and its context. The table lists this clone with a few counts. Its antigen is unknown. Base qualities are missing; no much larger clone stands one base away. RNA extraction was performed with the RNeasy mini kit, and reverse transcription was done with Superscript III. CDR3 amplicons were generated by multiplex PCR with pooled V-gene forward primers and a constant-region reverse primer carrying Illumina adaptor overhangs. After gel purification, the amplicons were indexed with Nextera index primers during roughly 8 additional PCR cycles and then purified using AMPure XP beads. Sequencing of the libraries was done on an Illumina MiSeq using paired-end 250 bp reads, dual indexing and a roughly 21% PhiX spike-in. Turning to the authors' computational methods: FastQC was used to quality check the reads, while ea-utils fastq-join merged the TRG read pairs. IMGT/HighV-QUEST was used to annotate sequences, retaining only productive sequences with an unambiguous V-gene assignment, and each clonotype was defined by an identical CDR3 sequence. VDJtools 1.1.1, tcR 2.2.3, Treemap and vegan Shannon diversity in R 3.4.4 were used for downstream analysis. TCRdb called clones afresh from the public reads with CATT; identical DNA rows were later merged. The V and J calls and clone size are TCRdb's, not the authors'. The sample table holds approximately 24,000 delta-chain clones, of which more than 6.5% were seen once. The top ten clones comprise approximately 1% of the sample.

Thymic samples were depleted of alphabeta T cells, then CD3+ TCRVdelta1+ TCRVdelta2- thymocytes were FACS-sorted. The purity of the sorted Vdelta1+ thymocytes fell between roughly 98% and 99.6%. The thymic specimens were obtained from several paediatric patients who were undergoing corrective cardiac surgery and ranged in age from roughly 5 days to 15 months. Thymic tissue was dispersed and mononuclear cells isolated on a Histopaque-1077 density gradient. For staining, the antibodies used were anti-TCRVdelta1 clone TS8.2, anti-TCRVdelta2 clone B6, anti-CD3 clone HIT3a and anti-TCRalphabeta clone IP26. The data stem from a study of Vδ1+ human thymocytes (dated by TCRdb to 2017 to 2018). Study-wide context: As a data resource, the study described the mRNA-level TRG and TRD CDR3 repertoires of highly purified Vdelta1+ thymocytes obtained from young children. Earlier work had validated the multiplex-based CDR3 amplicon strategy against 5'RACE-based methods for generating CDR3 amplicons. Overall study outcomes, separate from this receptor: Numerous TRG clonotypes were shared among donors (up to roughly 7x10^3), while TRD repertoires were essentially private (a maximum of about 100 shared). Although sort purity was high, approximately 18% of thymic TRD sequences were Vdelta2 (with a few Vdelta3), in contrast to the peripheral blood Vdelta1+ controls. Because unexpected Vdelta2 sequences could lead to misinterpretation of bulk repertoire data, the authors recommended using highly purified populations and single-cell validation. No clustering by age or sex was observed, so analyses did not stratify donors by these variables. In contrast to oligoclonal peripheral blood repertoires, thymic TRG and TRD repertoires appeared to be highly polyclonal with Gaussian CDR3 length distributions.

The CDR3 covers 16 residues, taking in both the cysteine and the phenylalanine. Of the read, only the CDR3 DNA is kept; its 48 bases are in frame from base 1. V is cut back by 6 bases and J by 9 bases, with 19 bases in the junction unmatched. The germline V gene sets CDR1 to TSWWSYY and CDR2 to QGS. The sequencing sample was made of Vdelta1+ gamma-delta thymocytes from the thymus. According to the study, the label for this sample's cell subset or site signals: FACS-sorted CD3+ TCRalphabeta- TCRVdelta1+ TCRVdelta2- thymocytes. The TCR was taken from a girl under three years old who had congenital heart surgery. The receptor chain draws on TRDV1 and TRDJ1, with 7 bases aligning to TRDD2. The bases read TGTGCTCTTGGCCGACCTGCCTTCCTCGGATGTACTGAACTCATCTTT. Its coded protein is CALGRPAFLGCTELIF.